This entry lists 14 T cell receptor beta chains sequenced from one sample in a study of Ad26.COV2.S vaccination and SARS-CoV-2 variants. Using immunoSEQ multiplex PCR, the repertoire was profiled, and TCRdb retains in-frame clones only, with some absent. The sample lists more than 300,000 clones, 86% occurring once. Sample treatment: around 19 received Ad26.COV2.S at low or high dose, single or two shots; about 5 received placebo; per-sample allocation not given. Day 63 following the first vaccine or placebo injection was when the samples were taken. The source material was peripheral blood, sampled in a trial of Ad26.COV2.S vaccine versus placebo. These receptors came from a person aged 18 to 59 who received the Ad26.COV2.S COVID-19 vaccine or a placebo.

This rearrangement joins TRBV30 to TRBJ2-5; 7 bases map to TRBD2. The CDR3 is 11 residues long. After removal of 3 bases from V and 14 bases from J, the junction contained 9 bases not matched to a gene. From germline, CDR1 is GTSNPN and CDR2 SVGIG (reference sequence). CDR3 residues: CAWRAQLACYF. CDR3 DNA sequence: TGTGCCTGGAGGGCCCAACTAGCGTGCTACTTC.

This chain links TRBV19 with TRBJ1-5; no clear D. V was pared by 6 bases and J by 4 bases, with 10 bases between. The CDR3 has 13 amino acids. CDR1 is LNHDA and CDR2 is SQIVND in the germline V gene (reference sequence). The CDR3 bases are TGTGCCAGTAGCCCAGGTTTAAATCAGCCCCAGCATTTT. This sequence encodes CASSPGLNQPQHF.

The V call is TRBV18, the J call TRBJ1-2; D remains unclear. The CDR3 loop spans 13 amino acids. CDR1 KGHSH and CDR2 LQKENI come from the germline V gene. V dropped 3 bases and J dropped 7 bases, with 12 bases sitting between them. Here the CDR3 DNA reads TGTGCCAGCTCACCGGGAAGGAGCTCTGGCTACACCTTC. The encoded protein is CASSPGRSSGYTF.

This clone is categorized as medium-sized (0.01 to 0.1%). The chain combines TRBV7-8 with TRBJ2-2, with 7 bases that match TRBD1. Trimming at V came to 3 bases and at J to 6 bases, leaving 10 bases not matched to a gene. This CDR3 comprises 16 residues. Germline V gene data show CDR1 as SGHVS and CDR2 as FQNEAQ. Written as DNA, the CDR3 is TGTGCCAGCAGCTTGGGGTTTGACAGGGCGGCCGGGGAGCTGTTTTTT. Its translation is CASSLGFDRAAGELFF.

The CDR3 region has the DNA TGTGCCACCAGCAAAAAGACAGACCGTTTGAATGAAAAACTGTTTTTT. It yields the protein CATSKKTDRLNEKLFF. V and J are TRBV15 and TRBJ1-4; TRBD1 is a possible D gene (5 bases). Looked up from germline, CDR1 is LNHNV and CDR2 is YYDKDF (reference sequence). Trimming cost V 4 bases and J 5 bases, with 17 bases left between them. There are 16 residues in the CDR3. Looking up the rest from reference TRBV15 and TRBJ1-4 gives the full variable domain: DAMVIQNPRYQVTQFGKPVTLSCSQTLNHNVMYWYQQKSSQAPKLLFHYYDKDFNNEADTPDNFQSRRPNTSFCFLDIRSPGLGDTAMYLCATSKKTDRLNEKLFFGSGTQLSVL.

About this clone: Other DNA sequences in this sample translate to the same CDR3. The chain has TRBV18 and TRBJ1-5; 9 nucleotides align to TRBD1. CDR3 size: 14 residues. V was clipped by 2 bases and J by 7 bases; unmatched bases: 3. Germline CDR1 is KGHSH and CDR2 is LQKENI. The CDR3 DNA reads TGTGCCAGCTCACCAGGACAGGGGTTGCAGCCCCAGCATTTT. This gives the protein CASSPGQGLQPQHF.

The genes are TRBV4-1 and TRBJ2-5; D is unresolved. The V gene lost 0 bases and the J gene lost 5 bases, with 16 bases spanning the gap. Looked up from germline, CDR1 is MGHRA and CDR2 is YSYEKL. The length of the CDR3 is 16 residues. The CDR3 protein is CASSQDLSTIGETQYF. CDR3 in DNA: TGCGCCAGCAGCCAAGATTTATCCACTATTGGGGAGACCCAGTACTTC.

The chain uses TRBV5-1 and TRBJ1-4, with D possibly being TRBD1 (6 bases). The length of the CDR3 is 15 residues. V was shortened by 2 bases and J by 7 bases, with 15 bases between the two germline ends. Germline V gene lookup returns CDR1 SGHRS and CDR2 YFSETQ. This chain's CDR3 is CASSLSGGGSEKLFF. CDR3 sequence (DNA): TGCGCCAGCAGCTTATCGGGAGGGGGAAGTGAAAAACTGTTTTTT.

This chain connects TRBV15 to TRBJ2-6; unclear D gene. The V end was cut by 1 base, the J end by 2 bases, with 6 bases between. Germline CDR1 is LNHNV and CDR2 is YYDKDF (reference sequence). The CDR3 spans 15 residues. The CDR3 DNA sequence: TGTGCCACCAGCAGAGGACTTCCTGGGGCCAACGTCCTGACTTTC. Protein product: CATSRGLPGANVLTF.

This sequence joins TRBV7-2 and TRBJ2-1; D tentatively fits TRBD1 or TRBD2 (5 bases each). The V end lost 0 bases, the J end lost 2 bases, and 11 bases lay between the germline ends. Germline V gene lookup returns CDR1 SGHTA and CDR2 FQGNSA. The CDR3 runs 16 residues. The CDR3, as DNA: TGTGCCAGCAGCTTAGCAACAGGACTCCCCTACAATGAGCAGTTCTTC. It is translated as CASSLATGLPYNEQFF.

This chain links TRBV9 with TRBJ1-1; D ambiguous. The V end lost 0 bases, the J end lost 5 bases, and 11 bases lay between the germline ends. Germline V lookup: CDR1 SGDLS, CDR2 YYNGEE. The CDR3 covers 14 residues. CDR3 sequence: CASSVGQPGTEAFF. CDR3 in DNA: TGTGCCAGCAGCGTAGGGCAACCTGGAACTGAAGCTTTCTTT.

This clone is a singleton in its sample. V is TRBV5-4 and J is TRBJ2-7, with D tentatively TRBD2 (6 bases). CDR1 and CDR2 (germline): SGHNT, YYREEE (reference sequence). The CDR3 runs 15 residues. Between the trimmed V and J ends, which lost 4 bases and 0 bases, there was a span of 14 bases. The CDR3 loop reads CASSPGGINSYEQYF. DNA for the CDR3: TGTGCCAGCAGCCCTGGGGGGATTAACTCCTACGAGCAGTACTTC.

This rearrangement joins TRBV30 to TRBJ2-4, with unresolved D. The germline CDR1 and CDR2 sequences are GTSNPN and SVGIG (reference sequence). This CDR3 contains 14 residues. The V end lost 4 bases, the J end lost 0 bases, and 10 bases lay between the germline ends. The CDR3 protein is CAWNKRLAKNIQYF. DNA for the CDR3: TGTGCCTGGAATAAGAGACTAGCCAAAAACATTCAGTACTTC.

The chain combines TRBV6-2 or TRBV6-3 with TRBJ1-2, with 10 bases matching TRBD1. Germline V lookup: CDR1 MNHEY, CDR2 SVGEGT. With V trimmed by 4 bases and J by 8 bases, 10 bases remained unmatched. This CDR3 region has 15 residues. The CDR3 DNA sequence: TGTGCCAGCAGTTCCGGGACAGGGGTTGTAGGAGGCTACACCTTC. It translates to CASSSGTGVVGGYTF.